A single sample is the source of the 9 T cell receptor beta chains below, sequenced in a study of OX40 agonist ivuxolimab in advanced cancers. Profiled with immunoSEQ multiplex PCR; TCRdb holds only in-frame clones, not every one. The sample consists of over 55,000 clones, roughly 80% of them appearing once. The material was CD4+ or CD8+ T cells sorted from blood, obtained in a trial of the OX40 agonist ivuxolimab. Receptors originate from an adult with an advanced solid tumor such as melanoma, head and neck, liver or kidney cancer.

The chain combines TRBV7-2 with TRBJ2-7; 11 bases are a match to TRBD1. The J segment lost 4 bases and the V segment lost 3 bases, leaving 5 bases of the junction unmatched. Per germline, CDR1 SGHTA and CDR2 FQGNSA. This CDR3 has 15 residues. The CDR3 DNA reads as TGTGCCAGCAGCTTCGGACAGGGGGCGATTTACGAGCAGTACTTC. It is translated as CASSFGQGAIYEQYF. The whole variable domain, filled in from reference TRBV7-2 and TRBJ2-7, reads GAGVSQSPSNKVTEKGKDVELRCDPISGHTALYWYRQSLGQGLEFLIYFQGNSAPDKSGLPSDRFSAERTGGSVSTLTIQRTQQEDSAVYLCASSFGQGAIYEQYFGPGTRLTVT.

V and J are TRBV9 and TRBJ2-3, with 12 bases matching TRBD2. Unmatched junction bases numbered 6, after V lost 4 bases and J lost 3 bases. Germline V gene sequence: CDR1 SGDLS, CDR2 YYNGEE. The CDR3 is made up of 16 amino acids. CDR3 residues: CASSPRTSGTTDTQYF. For the CDR3, the DNA is TGTGCCAGCAGCCCCAGGACTAGCGGGACGACAGATACGCAGTATTTT.

This chain connects TRBV5-1 to TRBJ2-1; 11 nucleotides agree with TRBD2. Germline V gene lookup returns CDR1 SGHRS and CDR2 YFSETQ. The CDR3 length is 15 residues. V gave up 1 base and J gave up 8 bases; unmatched junction bases: 5. Here the CDR3 DNA reads TGCGCCAGCAGCTTGATCCTAGCGGGAGGTGATGAGCAGTTCTTC. It encodes CASSLILAGGDEQFF.

The CDR3 nucleotides read TGCGCCAGCAGCCCAGGACAGAATTCACCCCTCCACTTT. Translating gives CASSPGQNSPLHF. The V gene is TRBV5-1, the J gene TRBJ1-6; D might be TRBD1 (6 bases). The CDR3 extends over 13 amino acids. Trimming pared 4 bases from V and 7 bases from J, leaving 9 bases between. Looked up from germline, CDR1 is SGHRS and CDR2 is YFSETQ.

The chain joins TRBV5-4 to TRBJ2-3; 10 nucleotides match TRBD1. This CDR3 has 15 residues. Germline values: CDR1 SGHNT, CDR2 YYREEE (reference sequence). With V trimmed by 4 bases and J by 3 bases, 5 bases remained unmatched. The DNA of the CDR3 is TGTGCCAGCAGCATCCGGGACAGGGGAACAGATACGCAGTATTTT. It specifies CASSIRDRGTDTQYF.

The chain has TRBV19 and TRBJ2-5; 7 bases agree with TRBD1. V was clipped by 5 bases and J by 5 bases; unmatched bases: 5. The CDR3 consists of 13 residues. Germline CDR1 is LNHDA and CDR2 is SQIVND (reference sequence). CDR3 nucleotide sequence: TGTGCCAGTAGTCCCGGACAGGCTGAGACCCAGTACTTC. Translation: CASSPGQAETQYF. Variable domain in full (rest from reference TRBV19 and TRBJ2-5): DGGITQSPKYLFRKEGQNVTLSCEQNLNHDAMYWYRQDPGQGLRLIYYSQIVNDFQKGDIAEGYSVSREKKESFPLTVTSAQKNPTAFYLCASSPGQAETQYFGPGTRLLVL.

The chain uses TRBV7-9 and TRBJ1-1, with 11 nucleotides matching TRBD1. CDR1 is SEHNR and CDR2 is FQNEAQ in the germline V gene (reference sequence). The J segment lost 5 bases and the V segment lost 3 bases, leaving 5 bases of the junction unmatched. This CDR3 region has 15 residues. The CDR3 sequence: CASSFPGQGVTEAFF. The CDR3 bases are TGTGCCAGCAGCTTCCCGGGACAGGGGGTTACTGAAGCTTTCTTT.

This sequence joins TRBV9 and TRBJ1-5, with D possibly TRBD1 on 6 matching bases. Trimming took 3 bases from V and 6 from J, leaving 10 bases between them. The CDR3 is 13 amino acids. Germline CDR1 SGDLS, CDR2 YYNGEE. The CDR3 DNA sequence: TGTGCCAGCAGCGAACAGGGTGCTCAGCCCCAGCATTTT. It specifies CASSEQGAQPQHF.

The chain is built from TRBV7-9 and TRBJ2-3; possibly TRBD2 for D (6 bases). Trimming cost V 3 bases and J 0 bases, with 13 bases left between them. Germline-derived CDR1 and CDR2 are SEHNR and FQNEAQ (reference sequence). This CDR3 contains 16 residues. The CDR3 sequence: CASSLVSGTSTDTQYF. CDR3 nucleotide sequence: TGTGCCAGCAGCTTGGTATCAGGGACTAGCACAGATACGCAGTATTTT.